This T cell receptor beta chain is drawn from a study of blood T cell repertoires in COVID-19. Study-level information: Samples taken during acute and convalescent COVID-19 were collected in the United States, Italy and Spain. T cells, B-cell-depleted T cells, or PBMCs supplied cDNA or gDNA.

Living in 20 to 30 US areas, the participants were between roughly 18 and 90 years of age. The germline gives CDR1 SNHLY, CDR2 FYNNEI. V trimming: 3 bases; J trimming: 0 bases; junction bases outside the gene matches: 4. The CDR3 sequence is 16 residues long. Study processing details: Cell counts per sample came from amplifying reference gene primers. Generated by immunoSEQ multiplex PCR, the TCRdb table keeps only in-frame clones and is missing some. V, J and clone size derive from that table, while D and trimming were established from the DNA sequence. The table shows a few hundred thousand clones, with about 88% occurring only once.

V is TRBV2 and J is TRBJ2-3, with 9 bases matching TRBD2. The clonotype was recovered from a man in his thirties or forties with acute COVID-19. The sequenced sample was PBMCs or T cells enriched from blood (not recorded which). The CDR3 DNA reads TGTGCCAGCAGTGATATCCTAGCGGGAAGCACAGATACGCAGTATTTT. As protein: CASSDILAGSTDTQYF.